Presented here are 18 T cell receptor beta chains from one specimen sequenced in a study of blood T cells in healthy people across ages. Together with a sample-barcoded 5' primer, a J-beta primer mix was included in a second PCR lasting roughly 6 to 12 cycles. TCRdb itself ran the 5' RACE reads through MiXCR, one entry per CDR3 protein. The sample includes approximately 1,000,000 distinct CDR3 sequences, under 45% of them seen just once. Sample: blood. These receptors all come from a woman aged 60-75 years in good health.

This chain connects TRBV2 to TRBJ2-3, with D possibly TRBD2 on 5 matching bases. Germline V CDR1 and CDR2: SNHLY, FYNNEI. The CDR3 runs to 15 residues. V lost 2 bases and J lost 2, with 11 bases in between. The CDR3 reads CASSEYKLDTDTQYF. The CDR3 nucleotides are TGTGCCAGCAGTGAATATAAACTAGACACAGATACGCAGTATTTT.

This chain links TRBV12-3 or TRBV12-4 with TRBJ2-1; 7 nucleotides line up with TRBD2. The CDR3 extends over 14 amino acids. Trimming cost V 5 bases and J 5 bases; bases outside gene matches: 6. CDR3 residues: CASSPGGSNNEQFF. For the CDR3, the DNA is TGTGCCAGCAGTCCTGGCGGGAGCAACAATGAGCAGTTCTTC.

The J gene is TRBJ1-2, the V gene TRBV20-1; D uncertain. In germline, CDR1 is DFQATT, CDR2 SNEGSKA (reference sequence). This CDR3 is built from 12 residues. Deletions cut 2 bases from V and 5 bases from J, with 9 bases between. CDR3 region: CSARPHSYGYTF. The CDR3 coding sequence is TGCAGTGCTAGACCACATTCTTATGGCTACACCTTC.

This clonotype was picked up many times. The rearrangement joins TRBV4-2 to TRBJ2-7; tentative D call: TRBD2 (6 bases). There are 18 residues in the CDR3. Looked up from germline, CDR1 is LGHNA and CDR2 is YNFKEQ. The V and J ends lost 1 base and 1 base respectively, with 20 bases between them. CDR3 in amino acids: CASSQVGGRSMNSYEQYF. The CDR3 nucleotides are TGTGCCAGCAGCCAAGTCGGGGGTAGGTCTATGAATTCCTACGAGCAGTACTTC.

The chain combines TRBV9 with TRBJ2-1, with D possibly called TRBD1 or TRBD2 (5 bases each). CDR1 SGDLS and CDR2 YYNGEE come from the germline V gene. V was trimmed by 2 bases and J by 7 bases, leaving 13 bases between them. The CDR3 contains 14 residues. The DNA of the CDR3 is TGTGCCAGCAGCGTGTCAGGATGGGGGAATGAGCAGTTCTTC. This gives the protein CASSVSGWGNEQFF.

A few counts support this clonotype. The chain recombines TRBV10-1 with TRBJ2-1, with TRBD2 matching 12 bases. Trimming cost V 6 bases and J 4 bases; bases outside gene matches: 10. CDR1 is WNHNN, CDR2 SYGVQD, per germline (reference sequence). The CDR3 has 17 residues. CDR3 DNA sequence: TGCGCCAGCAGCCCACTTCTTCTAGCGGGAGGGTACAATGAGCAGTTCTTC. Residues: CASSPLLLAGGYNEQFF.

This clonotype was detected many times. The rearrangement links TRBV12-3 or TRBV12-4 to TRBJ2-5; 8 bases line up with TRBD2. The junction had 3 bases not matched to a gene; V was cut back by 8 bases and J by 1 base. This CDR3 contains 13 residues. CDR3 in DNA: TGTGCCAGCCGGGGGGGATTCCAAGAGACCCAGTACTTC. It yields the protein CASRGGFQETQYF.

This clonotype was counted only a few times. The rearrangement links TRBV4-2 to TRBJ2-7; D gene ambiguous. The CDR3 runs 13 residues. The germline V and J ends were trimmed by 0 bases and 7 bases, with 10 bases remaining between them. CDR1 LGHNA and CDR2 YNFKEQ come from the germline V gene. The CDR3 DNA reads as TGTGCCAGCAGCCAAGACCCGTCCAGGGAGCAGTACTTC. This sequence encodes CASSQDPSREQYF.

The V gene is TRBV7-3, the J gene TRBJ2-1; TRBD1 is a possible D gene (5 bases). This CDR3 region has 17 residues. V gave up 2 bases and J gave up 4 bases, with 18 bases separating them. In germline, CDR1 is SGHTA, CDR2 FQGTGA. DNA for the CDR3: TGTGCCAGCAGCTTATCAGTCGTCTCCGACAGATACAATGAGCAGTTCTTC. Translating it yields CASSLSVVSDRYNEQFF.

This clonotype was counted between two and nine times. The chain carries TRBV20-1 and TRBJ2-5; possible D gene TRBD1, 6 bases. There are 17 residues in the CDR3. From germline, CDR1 is DFQATT and CDR2 SNEGSKA (reference sequence). Trimming pared 0 bases from V and 1 base from J, leaving 18 bases between. The CDR3 sequence is CSARDPWGPRTQETQYF. The CDR3 DNA reads TGCAGTGCTAGAGATCCGTGGGGGCCGAGGACCCAAGAGACCCAGTACTTC.

There are a few counts of this clonotype. The V call is TRBV11-2, the J call TRBJ1-4, with D possibly matching TRBD1 (5 bases). Germline V gives CDR1 SGHAT, CDR2 FQNNGV. V lost 4 bases, J lost 4 bases, and 19 bases lay in between. CDR3 length: 17 residues. CDR3 nucleotides: TGTGCCAGCAGCTCGTTCATGGGCAGGGCCAATAATGAAAAACTGTTTTTT. It encodes CASSSFMGRANNEKLFF.

In regard to this clonotype: Since a much larger clone is just one base distant, this may be a read error. The chain couples TRBV11-2 to TRBJ2-1, with D unresolved. V lost 1 base and J 13 bases, leaving 20 bases between the germline ends. In germline, CDR1 is SGHAT, CDR2 FQNNGV. The CDR3 loop spans 15 amino acids. Here the CDR3 reads CASSLGDLGQETQFF. The DNA for the CDR3 is TGTGCCAGCAGCTTAGGGGATCTAGGTCAAGAGACCCAGTTCTTC. Drawing the rest from reference TRBV11-2 and TRBJ2-1, the complete variable domain is EAGVAQSPRYKIIEKRQSVAFWCNPISGHATLYWYQQILGQGPKLLIQFQNNGVVDDSQLPKDRFSAERLKGVDSTLKIQPAKLEDSAVYLCASSLGDLGQETQFFGPGTRLTVL.

The V gene is TRBV14, the J gene TRBJ1-1, with D uncertain. CDR1 and CDR2 from the germline V gene are SGHDN and FVKESK. The length of the CDR3 is 15 residues. V was pared by 1 base and J by 1 base, with 10 bases between. CDR3 sequence: CASSQVWRGNTEAFF. The CDR3 bases are TGTGCCAGCAGCCAAGTTTGGCGGGGGAACACTGAAGCTTTCTTT.

This clonotype was seen only a few times. The chain joins TRBV5-6 to TRBJ1-2; the D is unclear. The germline V and J ends were trimmed by 2 bases and 4 bases, with 12 bases remaining between them. The V gene's germline CDR1 is SGHDT and CDR2 YYEEEE. This CDR3 has 14 amino acids. The CDR3 reads CASSFEAETYGYTF. Written as DNA, the CDR3 is TGTGCCAGCAGCTTCGAGGCAGAGACCTATGGCTACACCTTC.

This rearrangement joins TRBV2 to TRBJ2-7; the D gene is possibly TRBD1 (5 bases). Deletions cut 2 bases from V and 2 bases from J, with 16 bases between. Germline V gives CDR1 SNHLY, CDR2 FYNNEI. The CDR3 is 16 residues long. CDR3 in DNA: TGTGCCAGCAGTGAATTCAGCAGGGCCAGAACCTACGAGCAGTACTTC. Amino acid sequence: CASSEFSRARTYEQYF. Full variable domain (missing parts from reference TRBV2 and TRBJ2-7): EPEVTQTPSHQVTQMGQEVILRCVPISNHLYFYWYRQILGQKVEFLVSFYNNEISEKSEIFDDQFSVERPDGSNFTLKIRSTKLEDSAMYFCASSEFSRARTYEQYFGPGTRLTVT.

This clonotype was recorded many times. V and J are TRBV4-2 and TRBJ2-6; 7 bases match TRBD1. V was pared by 0 bases and J by 7 bases, with 3 bases of the junction left unmatched. This CDR3 contains 15 residues. CDR1 is LGHNA, CDR2 YNFKEQ, per germline. Here the CDR3 DNA reads TGTGCCAGCAGCCAAGAGTGGGACAGAGCCAACGTCCTGACTTTC. It translates to CASSQEWDRANVLTF.

The rearrangement joins TRBV27 to TRBJ2-4; possibly TRBD1 for D (6 bases). V was trimmed by 8 bases and J by 0 bases, leaving 17 bases between them. The CDR3 is made up of 16 amino acids. Germline V gives CDR1 MNHEY, CDR2 SMNVEV (reference sequence). In nucleotides, the CDR3 is TGTGCCAGCCCAATTGGACAGCACCTAGCCAAAAACATTCAGTACTTC. It codes for CASPIGQHLAKNIQYF.

This chain uses TRBV20-1 with TRBJ2-7, with 9 nucleotides matching TRBD1. The germline gives CDR1 DFQATT, CDR2 SNEGSKA (reference sequence). V lost 5 bases and J lost 5; bases outside the gene matches: 10. This CDR3 spans 14 amino acids. The CDR3 loop reads CSASGTGRTHEQYF. The CDR3 nucleotides read TGCAGTGCTTCCGGGACAGGGCGGACCCACGAGCAGTACTTC.